This TCR beta chain was observed in a study of T cell repertoires in cytomegalovirus infection. In this sample, this clonotype turned up a few times. Its specificity is unknown. Between the trimmed V and J ends, which lost 5 bases and 0 bases, there was a span of 14 bases. From germline, CDR1 is MGHRA and CDR2 YSYEKL. The CDR3 contains 17 residues. MiXCR, applied by TCRdb to the reads, yields one record per CDR3 protein. The sample has a few hundred thousand distinct CDR3 sequences; over 35% are singletons. Study observations and caveats: Dominant in the ex vivo response were TCR beta clonotypes restricted by HLA-C and specific for CMV.

Sequencing used cultured PBMCs, obtained from culture after CMV antigen stimulation. The receptor was derived from a human donor in good health (CMV status not recorded). Some clones in this sample may be carry-over from other donors' samples. This sequence joins TRBV4-1 and TRBJ1-6, with no clear D. The CDR3: CASSGEKGNSYNSPLHF. The CDR3 region has the DNA TGCGCCAGCAGCGGGGAGAAGGGAAACTCCTATAATTCACCCCTCCACTTT.